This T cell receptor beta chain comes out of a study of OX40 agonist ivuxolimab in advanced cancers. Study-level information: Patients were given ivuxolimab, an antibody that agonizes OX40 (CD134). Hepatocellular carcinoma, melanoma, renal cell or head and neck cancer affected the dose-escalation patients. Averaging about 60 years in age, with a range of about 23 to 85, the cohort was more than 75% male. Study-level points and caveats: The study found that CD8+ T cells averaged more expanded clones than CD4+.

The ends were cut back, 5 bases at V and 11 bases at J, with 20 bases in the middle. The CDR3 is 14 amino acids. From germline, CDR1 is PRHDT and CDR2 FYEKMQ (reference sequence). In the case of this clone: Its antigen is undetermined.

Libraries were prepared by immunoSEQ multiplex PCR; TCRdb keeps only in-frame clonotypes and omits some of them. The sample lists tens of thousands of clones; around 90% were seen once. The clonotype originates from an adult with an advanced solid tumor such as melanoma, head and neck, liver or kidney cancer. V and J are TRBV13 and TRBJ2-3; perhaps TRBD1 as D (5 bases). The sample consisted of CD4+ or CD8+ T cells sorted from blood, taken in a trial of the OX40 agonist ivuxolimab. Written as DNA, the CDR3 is TGTGCCAGCAGCCTCGGTTCTGCACAAAGGGGGCAGTATTTT. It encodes CASSLGSAQRGQYF.